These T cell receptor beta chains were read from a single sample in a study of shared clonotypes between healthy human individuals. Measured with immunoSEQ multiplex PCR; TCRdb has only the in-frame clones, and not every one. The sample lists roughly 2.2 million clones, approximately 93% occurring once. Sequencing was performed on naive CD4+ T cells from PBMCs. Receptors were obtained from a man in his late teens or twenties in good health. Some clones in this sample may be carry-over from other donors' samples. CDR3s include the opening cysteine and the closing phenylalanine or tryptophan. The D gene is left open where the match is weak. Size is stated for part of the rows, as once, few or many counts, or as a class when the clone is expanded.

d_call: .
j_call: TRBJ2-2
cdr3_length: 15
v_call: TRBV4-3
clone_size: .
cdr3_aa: CASSSGILNTGELFF
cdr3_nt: TGCGCCAGCAGCTCCGGGATTCTAAACACCGGGGAGCTGTTTTTT

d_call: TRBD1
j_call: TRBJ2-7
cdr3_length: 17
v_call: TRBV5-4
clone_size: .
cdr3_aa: CASSAGTGKGGSYEQYF
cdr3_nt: TGTGCCAGCAGCGCCGGGACAGGCAAGGGGGGATCCTACGAGCAGTACTTC

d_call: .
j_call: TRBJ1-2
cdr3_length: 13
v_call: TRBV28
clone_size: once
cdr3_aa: CASSLGGNYGYTF
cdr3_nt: TGTGCCAGCAGTTTGGGCGGTAACTATGGCTACACCTTC

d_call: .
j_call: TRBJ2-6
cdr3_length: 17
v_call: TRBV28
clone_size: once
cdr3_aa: CASRRARGPSGANVLTF
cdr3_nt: TGTGCCAGCAGGAGGGCCCGGGGGCCCTCTGGGGCCAACGTCCTGACTTTC

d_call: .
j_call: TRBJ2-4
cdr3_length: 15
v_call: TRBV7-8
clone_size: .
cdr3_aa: CASSLALGIGVPKYF
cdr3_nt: TGTGCCAGCAGCTTAGCGCTGGGGATAGGCGTTCCAAAGTACTTC

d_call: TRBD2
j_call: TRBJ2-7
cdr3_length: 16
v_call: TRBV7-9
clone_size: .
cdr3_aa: CASSPRRTSTPLEQYF
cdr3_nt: TGTGCCAGCAGCCCTCGGCGGACTAGCACCCCTCTTGAGCAGTACTTC

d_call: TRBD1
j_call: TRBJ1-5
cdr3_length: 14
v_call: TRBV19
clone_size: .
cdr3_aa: CATKTGTSNQPQHF
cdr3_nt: TGTGCCACCAAGACAGGGACTAGCAATCAGCCCCAGCATTTT

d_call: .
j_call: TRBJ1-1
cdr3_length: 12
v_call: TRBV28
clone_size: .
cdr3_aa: CASSLSQVEAFF
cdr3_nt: TGTGCCAGCAGTTTATCCCAGGTTGAAGCTTTCTTT

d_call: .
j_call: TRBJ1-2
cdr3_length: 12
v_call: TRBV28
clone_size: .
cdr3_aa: CASSIRERGYTF
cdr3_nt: TGTGCCAGCAGTATCCGGGAAAGAGGCTACACCTTC

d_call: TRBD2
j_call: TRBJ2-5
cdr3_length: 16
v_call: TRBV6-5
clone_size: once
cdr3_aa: CASSYGFGTRQETQYF
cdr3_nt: TGTGCCAGCAGTTACGGGTTTGGGACTAGGCAAGAGACCCAGTACTTC

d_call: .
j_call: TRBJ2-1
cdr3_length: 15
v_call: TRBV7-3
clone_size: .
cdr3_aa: CASSLVGKANDEQFF
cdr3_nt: TGTGCCAGCAGCTTAGTAGGGAAGGCGAATGATGAGCAGTTCTTC

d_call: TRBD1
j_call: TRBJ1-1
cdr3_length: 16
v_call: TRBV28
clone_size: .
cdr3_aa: CASSLTGTGIRSEAFF
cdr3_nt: TGTGCCAGCAGTTTGACCGGGACAGGTATTAGGTCTGAAGCTTTCTTT

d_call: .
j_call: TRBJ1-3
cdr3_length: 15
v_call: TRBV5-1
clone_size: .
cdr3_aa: CASSFTGSSGNTIYF
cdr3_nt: TGCGCCAGCAGCTTCACAGGGAGCTCTGGAAACACCATATATTTT

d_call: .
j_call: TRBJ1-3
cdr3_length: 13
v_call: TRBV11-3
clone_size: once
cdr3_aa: CASSTGAGNTIYF
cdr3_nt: TGTGCCAGCAGCACCGGCGCGGGAAACACCATATATTTT

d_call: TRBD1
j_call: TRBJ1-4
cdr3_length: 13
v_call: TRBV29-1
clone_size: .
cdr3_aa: CSGSTGGDEKLFF
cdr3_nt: TGCAGCGGATCGACAGGGGGCGATGAAAAACTGTTTTTT